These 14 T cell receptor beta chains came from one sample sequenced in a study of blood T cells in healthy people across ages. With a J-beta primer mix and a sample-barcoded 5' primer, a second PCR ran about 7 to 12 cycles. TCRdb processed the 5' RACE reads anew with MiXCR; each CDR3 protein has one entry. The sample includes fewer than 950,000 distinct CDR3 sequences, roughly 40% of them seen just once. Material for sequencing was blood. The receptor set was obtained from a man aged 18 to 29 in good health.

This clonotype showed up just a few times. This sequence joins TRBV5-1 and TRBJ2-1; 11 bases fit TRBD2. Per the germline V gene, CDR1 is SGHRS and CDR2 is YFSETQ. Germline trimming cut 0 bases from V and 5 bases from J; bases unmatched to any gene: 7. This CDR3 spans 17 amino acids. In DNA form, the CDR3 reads TGCGCCAGCAGCTTGGCCCTACTAGCGGGGGACGACAATGAGCAGTTCTTC. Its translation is CASSLALLAGDDNEQFF.

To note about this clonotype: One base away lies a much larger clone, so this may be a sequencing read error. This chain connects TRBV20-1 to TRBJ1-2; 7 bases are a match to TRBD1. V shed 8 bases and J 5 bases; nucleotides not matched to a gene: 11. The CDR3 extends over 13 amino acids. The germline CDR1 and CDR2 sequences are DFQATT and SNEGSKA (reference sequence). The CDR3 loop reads CSPDQEQGYGYTF. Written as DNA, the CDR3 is TGCAGTCCCGACCAAGAACAGGGGTATGGCTACACCTTC.

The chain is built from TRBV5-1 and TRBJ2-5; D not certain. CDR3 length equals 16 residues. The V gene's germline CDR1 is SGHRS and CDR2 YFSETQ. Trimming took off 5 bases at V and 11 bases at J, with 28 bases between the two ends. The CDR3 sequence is CASRPWLGVGDNEQYF. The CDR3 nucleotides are TGCGCCAGCAGGCCTTGGCTTGGGGTAGGAGACAATGAGCAGTACTTC.

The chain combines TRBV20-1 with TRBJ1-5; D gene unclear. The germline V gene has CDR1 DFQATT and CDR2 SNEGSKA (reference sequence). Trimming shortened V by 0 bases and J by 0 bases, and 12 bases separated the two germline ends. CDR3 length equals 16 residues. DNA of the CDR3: TGCAGTGCTAGAGATCGGGCAGGCGCTAGCAATCAGCCCCAGCATTTT. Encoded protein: CSARDRAGASNQPQHF.

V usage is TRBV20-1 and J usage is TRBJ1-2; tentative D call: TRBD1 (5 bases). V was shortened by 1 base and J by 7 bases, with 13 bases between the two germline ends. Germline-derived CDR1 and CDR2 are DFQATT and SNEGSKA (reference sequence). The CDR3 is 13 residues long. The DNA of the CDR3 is TGCAGTGCTAGAGGACCAGGGACTGCTGGCTACACCTTC. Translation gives CSARGPGTAGYTF.

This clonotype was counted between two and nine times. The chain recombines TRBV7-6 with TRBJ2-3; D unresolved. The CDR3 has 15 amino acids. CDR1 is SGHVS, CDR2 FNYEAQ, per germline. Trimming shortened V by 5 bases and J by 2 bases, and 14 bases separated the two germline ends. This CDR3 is CASSLEARDTDTQYF. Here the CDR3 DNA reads TGTGCCAGCAGCCTAGAGGCTCGTGACACAGATACGCAGTATTTT.

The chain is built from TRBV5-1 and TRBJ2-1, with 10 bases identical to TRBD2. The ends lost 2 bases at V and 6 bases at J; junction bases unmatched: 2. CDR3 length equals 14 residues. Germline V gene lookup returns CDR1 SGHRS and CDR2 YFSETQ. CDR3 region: CASSFERGGNEQFF. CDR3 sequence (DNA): TGCGCCAGCAGCTTCGAGCGGGGGGGCAATGAGCAGTTCTTC. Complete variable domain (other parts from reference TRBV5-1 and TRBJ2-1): KAGVTQTPRYLIKTRGQQVTLSCSPISGHRSVSWYQQTPGQGLQFLFEYFSETQRNKGNFPGRFSGRQFSNSRSEMNVSTLELGDSALYLCASSFERGGNEQFFGPGTRLTVL.

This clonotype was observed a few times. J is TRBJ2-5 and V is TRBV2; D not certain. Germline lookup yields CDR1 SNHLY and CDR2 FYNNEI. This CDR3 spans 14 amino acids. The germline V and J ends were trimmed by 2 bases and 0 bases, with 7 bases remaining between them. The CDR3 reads CASSETINQETQYF. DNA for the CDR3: TGTGCCAGCAGTGAAACGATTAACCAAGAGACCCAGTACTTC.

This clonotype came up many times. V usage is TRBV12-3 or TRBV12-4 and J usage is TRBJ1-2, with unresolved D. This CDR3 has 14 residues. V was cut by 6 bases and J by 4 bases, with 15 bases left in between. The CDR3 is CASSQGQILYGYTF. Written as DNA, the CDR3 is TGTGCCAGCAGCCAAGGGCAGATCCTCTATGGCTACACCTTC.

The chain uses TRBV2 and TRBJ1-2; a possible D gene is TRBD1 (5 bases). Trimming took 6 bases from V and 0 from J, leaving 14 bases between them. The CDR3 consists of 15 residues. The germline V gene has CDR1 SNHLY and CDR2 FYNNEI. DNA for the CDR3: TGTGCCAGCAGGTCCGGGACGGGATCTAACTATGGCTACACCTTC. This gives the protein CASRSGTGSNYGYTF.

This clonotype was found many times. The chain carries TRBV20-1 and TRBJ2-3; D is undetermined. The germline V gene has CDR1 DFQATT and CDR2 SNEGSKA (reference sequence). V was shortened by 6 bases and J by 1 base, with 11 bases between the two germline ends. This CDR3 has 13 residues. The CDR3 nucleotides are TGCAGTGCCTGGACCGCCCGCACAGATACGCAGTATTTT. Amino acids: CSAWTARTDTQYF.

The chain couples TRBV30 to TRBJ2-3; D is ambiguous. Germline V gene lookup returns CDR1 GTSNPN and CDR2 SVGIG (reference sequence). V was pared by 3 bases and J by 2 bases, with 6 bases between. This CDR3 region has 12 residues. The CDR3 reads CAWSPDTDTQYF. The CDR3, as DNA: TGTGCCTGGAGCCCCGACACAGATACGCAGTATTTT. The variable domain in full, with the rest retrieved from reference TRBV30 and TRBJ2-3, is SQTIHQWPATLVQPVGSPLSLECTVEGTSNPNLYWYRQAAGRGLQLLFYSVGIGQISSEVPQNLSASRPQDRQFILSSKKLLLSDSGFYLCAWSPDTDTQYFGPGTRLTVL.

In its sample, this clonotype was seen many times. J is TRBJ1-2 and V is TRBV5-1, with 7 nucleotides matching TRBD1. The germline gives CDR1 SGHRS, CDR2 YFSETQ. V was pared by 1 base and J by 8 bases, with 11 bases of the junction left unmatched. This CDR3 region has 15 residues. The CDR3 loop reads CASSLWEGQTSGYTF. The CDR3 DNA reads TGCGCCAGCAGCTTGTGGGAGGGACAGACGTCCGGCTACACCTTC.

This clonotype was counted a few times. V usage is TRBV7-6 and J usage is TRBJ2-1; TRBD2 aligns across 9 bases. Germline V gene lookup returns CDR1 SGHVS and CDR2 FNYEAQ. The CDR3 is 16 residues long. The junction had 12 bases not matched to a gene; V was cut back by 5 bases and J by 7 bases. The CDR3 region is CASSKGGTSSENEQFF. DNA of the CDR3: TGTGCCAGCAGCAAAGGGGGGACTAGCTCTGAGAATGAGCAGTTCTTC.